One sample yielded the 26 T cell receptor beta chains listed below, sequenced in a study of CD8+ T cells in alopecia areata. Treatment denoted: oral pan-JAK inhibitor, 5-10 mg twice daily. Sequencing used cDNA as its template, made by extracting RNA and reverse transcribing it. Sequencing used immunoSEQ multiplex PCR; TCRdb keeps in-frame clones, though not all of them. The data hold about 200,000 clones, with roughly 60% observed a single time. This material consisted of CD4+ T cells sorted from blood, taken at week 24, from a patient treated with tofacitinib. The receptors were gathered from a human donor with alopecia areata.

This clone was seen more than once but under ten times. CDR3 bases: TGTGCCATCAGCCAGGGCCTCCCACTGGGCTCCTACGAGCAGTACTTC. This translates into CAISQGLPLGSYEQYF. The V call is TRBV10-3, the J call TRBJ2-7; the D gene is possibly TRBD1 (5 bases). V lost 6 bases to trimming and J lost 0 bases, with 18 bases between them. The germline V gene has CDR1 ENHRY and CDR2 SYGVKD. The CDR3 is 16 residues long.

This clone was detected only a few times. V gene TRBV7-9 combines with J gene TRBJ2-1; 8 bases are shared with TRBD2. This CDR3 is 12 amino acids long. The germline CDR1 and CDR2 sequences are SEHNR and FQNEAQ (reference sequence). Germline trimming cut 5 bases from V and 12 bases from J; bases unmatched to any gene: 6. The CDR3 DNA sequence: TGTGCCAGCAGCCTATCTAGCGGGCCGCAGTTCTTC. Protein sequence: CASSLSSGPQFF.

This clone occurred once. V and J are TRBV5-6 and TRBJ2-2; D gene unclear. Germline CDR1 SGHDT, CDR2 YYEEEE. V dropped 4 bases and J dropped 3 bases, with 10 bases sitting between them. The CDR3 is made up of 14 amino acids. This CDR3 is CASSTQVDTGELFF. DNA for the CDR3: TGTGCCAGCAGCACTCAGGTAGACACCGGGGAGCTGTTTTTT.

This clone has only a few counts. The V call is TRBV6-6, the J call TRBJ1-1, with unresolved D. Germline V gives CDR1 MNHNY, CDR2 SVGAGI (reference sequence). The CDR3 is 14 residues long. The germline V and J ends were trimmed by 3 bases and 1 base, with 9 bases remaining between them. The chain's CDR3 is CASSYGQENTEAFF. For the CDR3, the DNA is TGTGCCAGCAGTTATGGCCAGGAGAACACTGAAGCTTTCTTT.

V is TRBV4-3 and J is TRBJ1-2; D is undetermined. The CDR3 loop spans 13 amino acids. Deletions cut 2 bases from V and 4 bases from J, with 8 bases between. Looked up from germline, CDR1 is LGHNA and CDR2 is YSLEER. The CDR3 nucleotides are TGCGCCAGCAGCCAATCAGGAACCTATGGCTACACCTTC. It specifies CASSQSGTYGYTF.

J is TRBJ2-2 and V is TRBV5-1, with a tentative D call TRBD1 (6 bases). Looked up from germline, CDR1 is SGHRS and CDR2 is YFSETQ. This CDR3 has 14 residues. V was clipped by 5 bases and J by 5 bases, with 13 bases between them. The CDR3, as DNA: TGCGCCAGCAGGGCAGGGGAGACAACCGGGGAGCTGTTTTTT. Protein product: CASRAGETTGELFF. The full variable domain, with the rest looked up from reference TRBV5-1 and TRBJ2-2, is KAGVTQTPRYLIKTRGQQVTLSCSPISGHRSVSWYQQTPGQGLQFLFEYFSETQRNKGNFPGRFSGRQFSNSRSEMNVSTLELGDSALYLCASRAGETTGELFFGEGSRLTVL.

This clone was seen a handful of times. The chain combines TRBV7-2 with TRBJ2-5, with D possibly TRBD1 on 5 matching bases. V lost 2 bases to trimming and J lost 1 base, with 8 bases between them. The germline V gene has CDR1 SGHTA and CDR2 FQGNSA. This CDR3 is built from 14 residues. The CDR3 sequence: CASSLQGIQETQYF. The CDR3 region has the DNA TGTGCCAGCAGCTTACAGGGAATCCAAGAGACCCAGTACTTC.

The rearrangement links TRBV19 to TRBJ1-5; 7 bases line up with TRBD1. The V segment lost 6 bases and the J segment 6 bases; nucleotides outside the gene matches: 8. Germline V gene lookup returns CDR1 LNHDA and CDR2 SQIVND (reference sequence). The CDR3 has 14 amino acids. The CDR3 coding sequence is TGTGCCAGTAGCCCTGACAGGGATCGTCAGCCCCAGCATTTT. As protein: CASSPDRDRQPQHF.

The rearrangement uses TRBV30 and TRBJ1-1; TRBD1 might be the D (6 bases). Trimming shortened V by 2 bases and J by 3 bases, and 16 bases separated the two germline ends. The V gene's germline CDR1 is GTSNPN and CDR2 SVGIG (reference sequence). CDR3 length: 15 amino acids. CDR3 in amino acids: CAWSLNRVPYTEAFF. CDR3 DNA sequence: TGTGCCTGGAGTCTAAACAGGGTCCCCTACACTGAAGCTTTCTTT.

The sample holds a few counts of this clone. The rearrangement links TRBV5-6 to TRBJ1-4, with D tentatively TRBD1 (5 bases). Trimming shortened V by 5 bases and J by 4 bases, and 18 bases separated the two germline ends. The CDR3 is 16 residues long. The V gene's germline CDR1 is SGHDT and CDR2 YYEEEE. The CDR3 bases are TGTGCCAGCAGACCCGGGGGTAGACGGCTTAATGAAAAACTGTTTTTT. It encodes CASRPGGRRLNEKLFF.

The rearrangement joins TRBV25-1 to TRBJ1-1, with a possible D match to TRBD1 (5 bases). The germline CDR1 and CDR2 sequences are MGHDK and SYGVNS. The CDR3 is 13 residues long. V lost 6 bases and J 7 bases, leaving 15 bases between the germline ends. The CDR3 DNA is TGTGCCAGCAGCGACGGACATTTACGTGAAGCTTTCTTT. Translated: CASSDGHLREAFF.

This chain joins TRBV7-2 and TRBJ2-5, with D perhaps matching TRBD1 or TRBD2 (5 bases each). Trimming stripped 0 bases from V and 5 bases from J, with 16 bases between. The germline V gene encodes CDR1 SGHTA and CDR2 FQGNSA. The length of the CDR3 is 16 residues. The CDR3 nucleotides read TGTGCCAGCAGCTTAGCGCTGAACGGGGCCAGGGAGACCCAGTACTTC. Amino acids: CASSLALNGARETQYF.

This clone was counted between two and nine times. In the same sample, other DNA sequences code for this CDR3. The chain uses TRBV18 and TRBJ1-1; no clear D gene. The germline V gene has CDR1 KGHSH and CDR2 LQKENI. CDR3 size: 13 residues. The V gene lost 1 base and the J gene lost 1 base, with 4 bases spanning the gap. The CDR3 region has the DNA TGTGCCAGCTCACCACAGGGGAACACTGAAGCTTTCTTT. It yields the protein CASSPQGNTEAFF.

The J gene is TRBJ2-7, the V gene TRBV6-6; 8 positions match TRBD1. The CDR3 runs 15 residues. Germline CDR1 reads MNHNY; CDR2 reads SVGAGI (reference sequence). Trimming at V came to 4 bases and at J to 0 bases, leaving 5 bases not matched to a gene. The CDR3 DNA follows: TGTGCCAGCAGTTCCGCGGACAGGGACTCCTACGAGCAGTACTTC. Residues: CASSSADRDSYEQYF.

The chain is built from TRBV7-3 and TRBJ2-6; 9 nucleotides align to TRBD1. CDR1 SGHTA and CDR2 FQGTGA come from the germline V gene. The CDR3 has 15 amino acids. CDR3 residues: CASRDRASGANVLTF. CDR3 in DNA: TGTGCTTCCAGGGACAGGGCCTCTGGGGCCAACGTCCTGACTTTC.

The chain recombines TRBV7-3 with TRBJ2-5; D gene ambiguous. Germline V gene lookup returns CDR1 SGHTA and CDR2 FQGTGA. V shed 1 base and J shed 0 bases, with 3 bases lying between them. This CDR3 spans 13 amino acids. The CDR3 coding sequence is TGTGCCAGCAGCTTAAGCTACCAAGAGACCCAGTACTTC. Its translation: CASSLSYQETQYF.

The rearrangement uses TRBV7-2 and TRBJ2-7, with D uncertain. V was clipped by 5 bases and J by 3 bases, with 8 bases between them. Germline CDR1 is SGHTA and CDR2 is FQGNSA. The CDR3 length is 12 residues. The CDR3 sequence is CASSDTHYEQYF. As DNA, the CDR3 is TGTGCCAGCAGCGACACCCACTACGAGCAGTACTTC.

In nucleotides, the CDR3 is TGTGCCAGCAGCCGCCGGAGCAAACCGACAACTAATGAAAAACTGTTTTTT. It specifies CASSRRSKPTTNEKLFF. This chain connects TRBV7-2 to TRBJ1-4; D gene unclear. V gave up 5 bases and J gave up 0 bases, with 16 bases separating them. The CDR3 runs 17 residues. Germline loops: CDR1 SGHTA, CDR2 FQGNSA.

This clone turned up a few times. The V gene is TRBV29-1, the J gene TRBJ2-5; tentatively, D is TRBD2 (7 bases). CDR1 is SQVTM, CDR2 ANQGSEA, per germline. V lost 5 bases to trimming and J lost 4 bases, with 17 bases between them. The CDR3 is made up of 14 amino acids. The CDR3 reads CSVRLTGGGETQYF. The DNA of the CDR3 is TGCAGCGTTCGACTAACGGGGGGCGGAGAGACCCAGTACTTC.

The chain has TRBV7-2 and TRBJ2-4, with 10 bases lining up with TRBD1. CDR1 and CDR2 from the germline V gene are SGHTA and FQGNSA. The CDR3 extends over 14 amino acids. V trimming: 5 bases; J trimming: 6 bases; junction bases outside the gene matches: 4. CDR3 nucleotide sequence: TGTGCCAGCAGCCGACAGGGGGCGTTAAACATTCAGTACTTC. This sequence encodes CASSRQGALNIQYF.

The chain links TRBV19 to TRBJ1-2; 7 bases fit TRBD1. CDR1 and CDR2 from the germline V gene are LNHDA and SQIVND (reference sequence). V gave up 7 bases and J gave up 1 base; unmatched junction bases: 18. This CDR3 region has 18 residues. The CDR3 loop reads CASNDGRLRDRNNYGYTF. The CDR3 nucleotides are TGTGCCAGTAATGACGGTAGGCTCCGGGACAGAAATAACTATGGCTACACCTTC.

The CDR3 sequence is CASSQGQRLGYEQYF. CDR3 DNA: TGCGCCAGCAGCCAAGGGCAACGACTAGGCTACGAGCAGTACTTC. The rearrangement links TRBV4-3 to TRBJ2-7, with a weak D call TRBD2 (6 bases). Per germline, CDR1 LGHNA and CDR2 YSLEER. CDR3 length: 15 amino acids. Trimming stripped 1 base from V and 3 bases from J, with 13 bases between.

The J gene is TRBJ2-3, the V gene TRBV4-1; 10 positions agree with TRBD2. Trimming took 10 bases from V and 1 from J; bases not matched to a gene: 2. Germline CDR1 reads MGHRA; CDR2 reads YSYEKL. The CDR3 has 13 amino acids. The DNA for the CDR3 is TGCGCCACAAGCGGGGGGGGCACAGATACGCAGTATTTT. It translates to CATSGGGTDTQYF.

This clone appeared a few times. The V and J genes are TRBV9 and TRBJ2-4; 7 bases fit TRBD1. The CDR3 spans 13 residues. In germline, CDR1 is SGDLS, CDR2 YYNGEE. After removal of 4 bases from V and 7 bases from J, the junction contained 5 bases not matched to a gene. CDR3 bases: TGTGCCAGCAGCCCCAAACAGGGGAACATTCAGTACTTC. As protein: CASSPKQGNIQYF. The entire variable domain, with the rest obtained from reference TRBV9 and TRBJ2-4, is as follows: DSGVTQTPKHLITATGQRVTLRCSPRSGDLSVYWYQQSLDQGLQFLIQYYNGEERAKGNILERFSAQQFPDLHSELNLSSLELGDSALYFCASSPKQGNIQYFGAGTRLSVL.

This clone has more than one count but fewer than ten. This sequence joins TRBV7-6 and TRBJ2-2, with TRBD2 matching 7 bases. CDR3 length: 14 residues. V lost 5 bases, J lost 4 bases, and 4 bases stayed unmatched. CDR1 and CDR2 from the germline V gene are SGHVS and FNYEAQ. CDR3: CASSPREGTGELFF. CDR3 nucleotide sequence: TGTGCCAGCAGCCCTAGGGAGGGCACCGGGGAGCTGTTTTTT.

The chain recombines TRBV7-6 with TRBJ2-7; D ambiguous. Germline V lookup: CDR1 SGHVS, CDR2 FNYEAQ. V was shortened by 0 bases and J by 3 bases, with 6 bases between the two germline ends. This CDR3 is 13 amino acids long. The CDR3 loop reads CASSLAAHYEQYF. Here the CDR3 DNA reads TGTGCCAGCAGCTTAGCGGCCCACTACGAGCAGTACTTC.